The clone carrying this T cell receptor beta chain was picked up a small number of times. Its antigen is not identified. This specimen belongs to a study of T-cell reconstitution after alpha-beta-depleted transplantation in children. General study results and limits: Several hundred expanded graft clones reportedly were the source of alpha-beta T cells about two months after transplant. Most T-cell counts and diversity one year after the transplant came from T cells that were newly produced. Some patients owed their high day-60 TCRbeta diversity to surviving recipient T cells and thymic progenitors.

Unique molecular identifiers were built into the TCRbeta library. TCRdb independently ran MiXCR on the PCR reads; one entry per CDR3 protein. The repertoire includes about a million distinct CDR3 sequences, roughly 31% of them detected once, and more than 25% sits in the top ten. The CDR3 runs 15 residues. Trimming pared 6 bases from V and 0 bases from J, leaving 16 bases between. Per germline, CDR1 SGHKS and CDR2 YYEKEE (reference sequence). The chain uses TRBV5-5 and TRBJ2-7, with D possibly TRBD1 on 5 matching bases. The clonotype originates from a boy younger than two who had a stem cell transplant for SCID, so the T cells may come from the graft donor. Specimen: PBMCs, mostly from graft donor cells, collected 360 days after TCRalphabeta/CD19-depleted stem cell transplant. The CDR3, as DNA: TGTGCCAGCACTTACGACAGACCTAGCTCCTACGAGCAGTACTTC. It codes for CASTYDRPSSYEQYF. Full variable domain (missing parts from reference TRBV5-5 and TRBJ2-7): DAGVTQSPTHLIKTRGQQVTLRCSPISGHKSVSWYQQVLGQGPQFIFQYYEKEERGRGNFPDRFSARQFPNYSSELNVNALLLGDSALYLCASTYDRPSSYEQYFGPGTRLTVT.